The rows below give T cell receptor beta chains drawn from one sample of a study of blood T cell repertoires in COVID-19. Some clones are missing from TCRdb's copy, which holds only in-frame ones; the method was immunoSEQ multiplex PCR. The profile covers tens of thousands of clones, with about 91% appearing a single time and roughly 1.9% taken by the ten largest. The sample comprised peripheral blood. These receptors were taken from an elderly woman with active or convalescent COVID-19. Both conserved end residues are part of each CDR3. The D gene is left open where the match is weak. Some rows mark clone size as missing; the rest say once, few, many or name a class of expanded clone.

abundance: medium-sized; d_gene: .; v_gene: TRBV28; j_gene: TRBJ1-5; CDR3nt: TGTGCCAGCAGCCCCTACAGGGTCGGTCAGCCCCAGCATTTT; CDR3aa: CASSPYRVGQPQHF
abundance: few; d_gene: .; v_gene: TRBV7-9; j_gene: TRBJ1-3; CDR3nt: TGTGCCAGCAGCTTGGGGGCGCGGGACACCATATATTTT; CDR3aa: CASSLGARDTIYF
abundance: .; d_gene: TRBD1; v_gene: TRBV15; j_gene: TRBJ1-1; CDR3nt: TGTGCCACCAGCAGAGTCTCCTCAGGGGGCAGGGTATCTTTCTTT; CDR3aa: CATSRVSSGGRVSFF
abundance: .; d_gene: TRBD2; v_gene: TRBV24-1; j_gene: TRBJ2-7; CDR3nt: TGTGCCACCAGTGACCCTTTTAGCGGGAGGCCCTACGAGCAGTACTTC; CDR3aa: CATSDPFSGRPYEQYF
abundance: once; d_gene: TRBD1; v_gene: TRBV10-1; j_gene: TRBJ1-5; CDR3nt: TGCGCCAGGAATGCCACAGGGGTGGGCAATCAGCCCCAGCATTTT; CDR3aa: CARNATGVGNQPQHF
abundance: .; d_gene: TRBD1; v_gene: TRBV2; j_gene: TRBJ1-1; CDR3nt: TGTGCCAGCAGTCCCCCGACAGGGGGCGTGAACACTGAAGCTTTCTTT; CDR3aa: CASSPPTGGVNTEAFF
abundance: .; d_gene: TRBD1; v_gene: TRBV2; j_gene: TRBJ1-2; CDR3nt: TGTGCCAGTGGACAGGACGATGGCTACACCTTC; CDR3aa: CASGQDDGYTF
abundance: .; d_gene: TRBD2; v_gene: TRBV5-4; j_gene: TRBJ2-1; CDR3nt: TGTGCCAGCAGCCGGACTAGTAACAACAATGAGCAGTTCTTC; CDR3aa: CASSRTSNNNEQFF
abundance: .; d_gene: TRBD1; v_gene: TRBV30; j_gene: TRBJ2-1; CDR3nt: TGTGCCTGGACCCTTCCGGGACAGGGGTTTGGTGAGCAGTTCTTC; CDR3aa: CAWTLPGQGFGEQFF
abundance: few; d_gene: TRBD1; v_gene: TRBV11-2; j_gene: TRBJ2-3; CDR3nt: TGTGCCAGCAGCTTAGGCCCGACAGGGTTAAGCACAGATACGCAGTATTTT; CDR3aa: CASSLGPTGLSTDTQYF
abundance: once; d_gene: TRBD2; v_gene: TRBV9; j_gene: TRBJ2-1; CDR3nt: TGTGCCAGCAGCGTAACTAGCGGGCTGTACAATGAGCAGTTCTTC; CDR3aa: CASSVTSGLYNEQFF
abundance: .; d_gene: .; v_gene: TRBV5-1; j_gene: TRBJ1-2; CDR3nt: TGCGCCAGCAGCATAGAAGGGGATTTCAACTATGGCTACACCTTC; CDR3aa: CASSIEGDFNYGYTF
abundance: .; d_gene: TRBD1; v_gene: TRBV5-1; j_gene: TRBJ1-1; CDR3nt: TGCGCCAGCAGCTTGGCTCGGACAGGTCCTGAAGCTTTCTTT; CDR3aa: CASSLARTGPEAFF
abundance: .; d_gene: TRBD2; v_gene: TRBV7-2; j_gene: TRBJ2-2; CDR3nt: TGTGCCAGCAGCGACCGACTAGCGGGGGTGGGCGGGGAGCTGTTTTTT; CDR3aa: CASSDRLAGVGGELFF
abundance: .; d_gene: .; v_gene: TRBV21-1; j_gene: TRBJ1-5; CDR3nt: TGTGCCAGCAGCAAGGGGACAGGGGGCGGTCAGCCCCAGCATTTT; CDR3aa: CASSKGTGGGQPQHF
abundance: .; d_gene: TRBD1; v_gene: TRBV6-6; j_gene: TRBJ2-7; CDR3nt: TGTGCCAGCAGTTACCCGGGACAGGGCTCCTACGAGCAGTACTTC; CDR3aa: CASSYPGQGSYEQYF
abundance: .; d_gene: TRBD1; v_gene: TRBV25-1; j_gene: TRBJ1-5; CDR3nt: TGTGCCAGCAGTGAGGGGACAGGGAAGGCTAGGCAGCCCCAGCATTTT; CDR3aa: CASSEGTGKARQPQHF
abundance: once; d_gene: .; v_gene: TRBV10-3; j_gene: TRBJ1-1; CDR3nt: TGTGCCATCAGTGAGTCGGATGGGGCGGCTTCTAGTGGCGCTTTCTTT; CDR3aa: CAISESDGAASSGAFF
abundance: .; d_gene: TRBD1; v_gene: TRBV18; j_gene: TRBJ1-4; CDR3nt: TGTGCCAGCTCACCCCAACAGGGGTCAACTAATGAAAAACTGTTTTTT; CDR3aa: CASSPQQGSTNEKLFF
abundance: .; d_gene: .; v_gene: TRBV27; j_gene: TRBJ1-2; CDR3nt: TGTGCCAGCAGTCCAGGAATGAACTATGGCTACACCTTC; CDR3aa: CASSPGMNYGYTF
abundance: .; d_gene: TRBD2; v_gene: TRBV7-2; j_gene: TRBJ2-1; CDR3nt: TGTGCCAGCAGCGGACTAGCGTACAATGAGCAGTTCTTC; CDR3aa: CASSGLAYNEQFF
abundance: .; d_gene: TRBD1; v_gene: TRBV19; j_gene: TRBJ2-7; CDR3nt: TGTGCCAGTAGTCCCTCCAGGGGGCTATACGAGCAGTACTTC; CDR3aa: CASSPSRGLYEQYF
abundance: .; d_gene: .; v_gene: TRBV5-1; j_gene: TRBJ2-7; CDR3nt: TGCGCCAGCAGCTTGGTACAGGGTGAGGCCTACGAGCAGTACTTC; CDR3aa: CASSLVQGEAYEQYF
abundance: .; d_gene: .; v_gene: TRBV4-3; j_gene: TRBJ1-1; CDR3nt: TGCGCCAGCAGCCAATCTTTTGAGGGGAACACTGAAGCTTTCTTT; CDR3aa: CASSQSFEGNTEAFF
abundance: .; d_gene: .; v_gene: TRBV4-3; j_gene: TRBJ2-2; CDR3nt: TGCGCCAGCAGCCCCAGGGGGGTCGGGGGTAGCACCGGGGAGCTGTTTTTT; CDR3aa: CASSPRGVGGSTGELFF
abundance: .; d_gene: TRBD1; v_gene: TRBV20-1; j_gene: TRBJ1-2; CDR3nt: TGCAGTGCTAGTGAGACAGGGCGGGGCTACACCTTC; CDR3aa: CSASETGRGYTF
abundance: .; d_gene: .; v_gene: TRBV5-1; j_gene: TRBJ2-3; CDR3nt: TGCGCCAGCAAAGGGGAAAGGGGCGCAATGGGAATGGATACGCAGTATTTT; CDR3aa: CASKGERGAMGMDTQYF
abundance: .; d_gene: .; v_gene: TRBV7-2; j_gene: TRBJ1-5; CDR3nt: TGTGCCAGCAGCACTATGGACAGTCCCAATCAGCCCCAGCATTTT; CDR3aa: CASSTMDSPNQPQHF
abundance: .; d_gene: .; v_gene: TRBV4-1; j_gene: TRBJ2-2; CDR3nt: TGCGCCAGCAGCCAAGATCTCAGTACCGGGGAGCTGTTTTTT; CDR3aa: CASSQDLSTGELFF
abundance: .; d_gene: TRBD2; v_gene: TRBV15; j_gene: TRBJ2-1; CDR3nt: TGTGCCACCAGCAGAGGGACTAGCGGGAGGGTAGATGAGCAGTTCTTC; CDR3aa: CATSRGTSGRVDEQFF
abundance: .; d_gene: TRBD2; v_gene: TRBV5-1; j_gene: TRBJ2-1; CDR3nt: TGCGCCAGCAGCGTGTCCTTAGCGGGGGAGCAGTTCTTC; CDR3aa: CASSVSLAGEQFF
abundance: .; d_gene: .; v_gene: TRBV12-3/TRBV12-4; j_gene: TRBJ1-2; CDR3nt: TGTGCCAGCAGCCAATCCAACGCGGGGGGCTACACCTTC; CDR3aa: CASSQSNAGGYTF
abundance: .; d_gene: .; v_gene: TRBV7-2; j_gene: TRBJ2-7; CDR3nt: TGTGCCAGCAGCTTCAGGGGAGGGGGCGAGCAGTACTTC; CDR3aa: CASSFRGGGEQYF
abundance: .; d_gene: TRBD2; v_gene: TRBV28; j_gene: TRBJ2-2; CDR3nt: TGTGCCAGCAGTTTGGGACTAGCGGGAGCCGGGGAGCTGTTTTTT; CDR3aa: CASSLGLAGAGELFF
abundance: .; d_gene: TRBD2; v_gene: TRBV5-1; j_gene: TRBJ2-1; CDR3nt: TGCGCCAGTGCGGGGGGGCTCTACAATGAGCAGTTCTTC; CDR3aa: CASAGGLYNEQFF
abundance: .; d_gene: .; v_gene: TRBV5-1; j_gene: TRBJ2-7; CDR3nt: TGCGCCAGCAGAGAATCCCTAGGTGGGTACGAGCAGTACTTC; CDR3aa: CASRESLGGYEQYF
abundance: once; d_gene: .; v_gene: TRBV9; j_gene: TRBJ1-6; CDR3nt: TGTGCCAGCAGCGTGCGGGGGGAATCATCACCCCTCCACTTT; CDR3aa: CASSVRGESSPLHF
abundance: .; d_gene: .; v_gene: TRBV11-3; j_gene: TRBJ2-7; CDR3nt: TGTGCCAGCAGTCGAGGGCCCAGAACCTACGAGCAGTACTTC; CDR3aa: CASSRGPRTYEQYF
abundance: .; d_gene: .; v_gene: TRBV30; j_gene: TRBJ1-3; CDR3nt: TGTGCCTGGGATCCAGGGGCCGGAAACACCATATATTTT; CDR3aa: CAWDPGAGNTIYF
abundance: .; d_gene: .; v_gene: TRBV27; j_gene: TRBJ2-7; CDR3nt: TGTGCCAGCAGTTTGAATAGTGGGACATACCTCTACGAGCAGTACTTC; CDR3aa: CASSLNSGTYLYEQYF
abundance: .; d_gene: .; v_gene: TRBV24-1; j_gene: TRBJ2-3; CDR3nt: TGTGCCACCAGTGATTTAGGGGATGGCACAGATACGCAGTATTTT; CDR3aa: CATSDLGDGTDTQYF
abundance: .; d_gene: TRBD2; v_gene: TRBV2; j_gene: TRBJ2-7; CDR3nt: TGTGCCAGCAGTGAACCCCCGGGGGGCTACGAGCAGTACTTC; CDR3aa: CASSEPPGGYEQYF
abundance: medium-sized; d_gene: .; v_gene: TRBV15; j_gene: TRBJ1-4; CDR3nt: TGTGCCACCAGCAGAACTGCGAGGGTAGCGAGGACTAATGAAAAACTGTTTTTT; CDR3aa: CATSRTARVARTNEKLFF
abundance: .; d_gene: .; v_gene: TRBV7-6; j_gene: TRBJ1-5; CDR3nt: TGTGCCAGCAGTGCTTGGGCAAGCAATCAGCCCCAGCATTTT; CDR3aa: CASSAWASNQPQHF
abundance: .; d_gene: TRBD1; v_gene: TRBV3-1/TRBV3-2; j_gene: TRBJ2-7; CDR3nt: TGTGCCAGCAGCGCTCGGGACAGGCAAATCCACGAGCAGTACTTC; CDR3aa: CASSARDRQIHEQYF
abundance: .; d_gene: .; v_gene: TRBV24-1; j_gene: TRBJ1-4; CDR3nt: TGTGCCACCAGTGAGCCAGGGAATAATGAAAAACTGTTTTTT; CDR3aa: CATSEPGNNEKLFF
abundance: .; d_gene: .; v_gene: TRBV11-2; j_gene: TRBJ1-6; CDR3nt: TGTGCCAGCAGCCCCGGTTACTATAATTCACCCCTCCACTTT; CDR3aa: CASSPGYYNSPLHF
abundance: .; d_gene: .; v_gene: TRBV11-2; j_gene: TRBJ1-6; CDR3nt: TGTGCCAGCAGCTTAGATCAGGTGAACTCACCCCTCCACTTT; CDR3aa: CASSLDQVNSPLHF
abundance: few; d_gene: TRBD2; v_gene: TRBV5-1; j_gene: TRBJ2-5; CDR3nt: TGCGCCAGCAGCTTAGGAAACGGGGGGTGGTACCAAGAGACCCAGTACTTC; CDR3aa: CASSLGNGGWYQETQYF
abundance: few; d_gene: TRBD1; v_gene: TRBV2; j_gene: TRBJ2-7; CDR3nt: TGTGCCAGCATGGACCCGGGACAGGGGGTCAACGAGCAGTACTTC; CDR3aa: CASMDPGQGVNEQYF
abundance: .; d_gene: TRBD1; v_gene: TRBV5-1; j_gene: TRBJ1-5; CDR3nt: TGCGCCAGCAGCTTGGCCCCAGGGGGAGGTCAGCCCCAGCATTTT; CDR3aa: CASSLAPGGGQPQHF
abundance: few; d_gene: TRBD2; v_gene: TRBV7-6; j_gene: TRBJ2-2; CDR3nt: TGTGCCAGCAGCTTAGGAGCGGGGGGGCCCGGGACCGGGGAGCTGTTTTTT; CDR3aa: CASSLGAGGPGTGELFF
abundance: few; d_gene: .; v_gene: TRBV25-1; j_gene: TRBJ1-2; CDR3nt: TGTGCCAGCAGAAGGGACTCTTACCCCTATGGCTACACCTTC; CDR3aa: CASRRDSYPYGYTF
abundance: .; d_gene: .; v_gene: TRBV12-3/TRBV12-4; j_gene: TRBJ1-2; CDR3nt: TGTGCCAGCAGCCAGGTGGCGATGGGTGGCTACACCTTC; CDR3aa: CASSQVAMGGYTF
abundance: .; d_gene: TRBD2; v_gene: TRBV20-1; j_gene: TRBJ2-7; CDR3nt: TGCAGTGCTAGTCGCGGGAGGGCGGTGGGCGAGCAGTACTTC; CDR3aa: CSASRGRAVGEQYF